The clone carrying this T cell receptor beta chain was observed a few times. The antigen is unknown. TCRdb processed the reads anew with MiXCR; each CDR3 protein has one entry. This table has around 170,000 distinct CDR3 sequences, approximately 17% appearing once. The sample is drawn from a study of T cell repertoires in cytomegalovirus infection. Findings and limits, study-wide: Dominating the ex vivo response were HLA-C-restricted CMV-specific TCR beta clonotypes.

The CDR3 is made up of 17 amino acids. Germline loops: CDR1 MNHEY, CDR2 SVGAGI. Trimming took 4 bases from V and 5 from J, leaving 20 bases between them. This sequence originates from a human donor in good health (CMV status not recorded). Some clones in this sample may be carry-over from other donors' samples. Sequencing was done on a sample of CD8+ T cells from PBMCs. The rearrangement joins TRBV6-5 to TRBJ1-4; unclear D gene. The DNA of the CDR3 is TGTGCCAGCAGTTTAACCCTCGATGGAGCTGAAAATGAAAAACTGTTTTTT. Amino acids: CASSLTLDGAENEKLFF.